The source of this T cell receptor (beta chain) is a study of T cell repertoires in aging, cancer and after chemotherapy. Study details: Donor ages fell into six groups from 30 or younger up to 70 or older. The whole study produced a dataset of roughly 8.8 million TCR reads.

TRB rearrangements spanning V, D and J were amplified using mixed TRB-A/B primers. TCRdb recomputed calls from the multiplex PCR reads with MiXCR, one row per CDR3 protein. The sample yields roughly 6,600 distinct CDR3 sequences, 25% to 35% seen once. Peripheral blood genomic DNA, not sorted cells or RNA, was the template. V was pared by 2 bases and J by 0 bases, with 4 bases between. The CDR3 runs to 13 residues. The germline CDR1 and CDR2 sequences are LNHDA and SQIVND (reference sequence). The specimen was blood. J is TRBJ1-1 and V is TRBV19; D is ambiguous. The sequence derives from a human donor in good health. DNA for the CDR3: TGTGCCAGTAGTATATCAGTGAACACTGAAGCTTTCTTT. Protein product: CASSISVNTEAFF.